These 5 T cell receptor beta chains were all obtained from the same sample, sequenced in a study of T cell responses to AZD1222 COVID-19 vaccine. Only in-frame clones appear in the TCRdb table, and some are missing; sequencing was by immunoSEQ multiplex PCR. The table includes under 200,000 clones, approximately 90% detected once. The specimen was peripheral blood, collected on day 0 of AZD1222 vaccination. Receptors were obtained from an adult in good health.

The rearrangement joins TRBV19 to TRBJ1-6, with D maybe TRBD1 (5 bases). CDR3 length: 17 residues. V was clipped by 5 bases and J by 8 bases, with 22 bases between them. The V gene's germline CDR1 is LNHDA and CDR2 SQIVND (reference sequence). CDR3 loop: CASSSWTYKKGDSPLHF. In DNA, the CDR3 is TGTGCCAGTAGTTCCTGGACATATAAAAAAGGGGATTCACCCCTCCACTTT. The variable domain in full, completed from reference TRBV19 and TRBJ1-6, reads DGGITQSPKYLFRKEGQNVTLSCEQNLNHDAMYWYRQDPGQGLRLIYYSQIVNDFQKGDIAEGYSVSREKKESFPLTVTSAQKNPTAFYLCASSSWTYKKGDSPLHFGNGTRLTVT.

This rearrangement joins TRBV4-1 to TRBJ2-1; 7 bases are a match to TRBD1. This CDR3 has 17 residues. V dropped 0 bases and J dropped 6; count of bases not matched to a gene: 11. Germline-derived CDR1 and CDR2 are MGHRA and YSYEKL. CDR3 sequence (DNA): TGCGCCAGCAGCCAAGATCCCGACAGGGTATTAGGCAATGAGCAGTTCTTC. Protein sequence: CASSQDPDRVLGNEQFF.

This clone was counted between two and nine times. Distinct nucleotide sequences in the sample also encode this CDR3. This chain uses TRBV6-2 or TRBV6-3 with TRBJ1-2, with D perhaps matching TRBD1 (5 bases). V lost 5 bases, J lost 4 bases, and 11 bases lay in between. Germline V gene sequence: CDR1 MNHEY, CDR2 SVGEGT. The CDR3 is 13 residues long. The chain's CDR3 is CASSSRDGYGYTF. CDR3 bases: TGTGCCAGCAGTAGCCGGGACGGCTATGGCTACACCTTC.

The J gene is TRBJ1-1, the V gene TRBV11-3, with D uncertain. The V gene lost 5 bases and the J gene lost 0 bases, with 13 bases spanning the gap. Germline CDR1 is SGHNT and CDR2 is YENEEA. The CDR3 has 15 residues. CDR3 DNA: TGTGCCAGCAGCACGATTAGAGACTTGAACACTGAAGCTTTCTTT. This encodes CASSTIRDLNTEAFF.

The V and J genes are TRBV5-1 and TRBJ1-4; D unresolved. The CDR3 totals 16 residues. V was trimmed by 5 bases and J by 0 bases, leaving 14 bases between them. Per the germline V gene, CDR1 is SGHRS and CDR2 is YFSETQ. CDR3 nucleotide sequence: TGCGCCAGCAGTACGGGCTCAACGACAACTAATGAAAAACTGTTTTTT. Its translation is CASSTGSTTTNEKLFF.